This record looks at one T cell receptor (beta chain) sequence and its context. The antigen is undetermined. The sample comes from a study of identical twins. Study findings and constraints: It was possible that invariant MAIT and iNKT cells partly confounded the zero-insertion analyses. Whereas memory repertoires showed no such difference, abundant cord blood beta clonotypes carried fewer insertions. Compared with models, monozygotic twins showed more out-of-frame TCR alpha sharing.

Using its own MiXCR run on the 5' RACE reads, TCRdb lists one record per CDR3 protein. Of about 470,000 distinct CDR3 sequences in the sample, about 24% were seen once. With 5 bases clipped from V and 1 base from J, the junction kept 8 bases outside the gene matches. This CDR3 is built from 15 residues. Germline CDR1 and CDR2: SQVTM and ANQGSEA. Separately, the same data were catalogued under a study of T cells expressing NK-cell markers. As that study records: Underlying the TCR beta repertoires were sorted CD3+CD56+NKG2C+, CD3+CD56+NKG2C- and CD3+CD56-NKG2C+ T cells.

Sequenced: CD4+ T cells sorted from blood. The chain combines TRBV29-1 with TRBJ2-7; 10 nucleotides match TRBD2. The receptor was isolated from a woman aged 18-30 years in good health. The CDR3 here is CSVSGAGGPSYEQYF. The CDR3 DNA follows: TGCAGCGTTTCGGGAGCGGGAGGGCCATCCTACGAGCAGTACTTC.